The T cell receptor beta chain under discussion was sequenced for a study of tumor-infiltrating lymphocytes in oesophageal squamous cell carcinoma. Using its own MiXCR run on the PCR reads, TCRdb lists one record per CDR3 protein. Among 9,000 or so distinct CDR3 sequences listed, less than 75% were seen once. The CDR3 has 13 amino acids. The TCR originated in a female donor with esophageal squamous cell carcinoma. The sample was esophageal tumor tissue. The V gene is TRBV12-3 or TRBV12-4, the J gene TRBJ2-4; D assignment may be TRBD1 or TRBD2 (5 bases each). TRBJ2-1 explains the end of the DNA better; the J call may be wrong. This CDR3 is CASSYRTGDEQFF. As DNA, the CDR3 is TGTGCCAGCAGTTACAGGACTGGTGATGAGCAGTTCTTC.